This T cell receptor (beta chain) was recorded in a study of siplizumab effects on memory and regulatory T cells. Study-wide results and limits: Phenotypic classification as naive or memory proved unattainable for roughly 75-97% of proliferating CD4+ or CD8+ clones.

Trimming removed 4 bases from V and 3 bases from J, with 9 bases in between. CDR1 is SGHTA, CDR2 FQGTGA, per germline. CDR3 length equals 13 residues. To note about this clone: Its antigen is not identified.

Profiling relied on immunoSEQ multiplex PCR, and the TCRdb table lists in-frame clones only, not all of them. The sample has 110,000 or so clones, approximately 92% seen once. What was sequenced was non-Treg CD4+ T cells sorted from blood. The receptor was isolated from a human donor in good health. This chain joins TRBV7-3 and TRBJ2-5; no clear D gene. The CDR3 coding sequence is TGTGCCAGCAGCTCGACGGATAAAGAGACCCAGTACTTC. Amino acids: CASSSTDKETQYF.